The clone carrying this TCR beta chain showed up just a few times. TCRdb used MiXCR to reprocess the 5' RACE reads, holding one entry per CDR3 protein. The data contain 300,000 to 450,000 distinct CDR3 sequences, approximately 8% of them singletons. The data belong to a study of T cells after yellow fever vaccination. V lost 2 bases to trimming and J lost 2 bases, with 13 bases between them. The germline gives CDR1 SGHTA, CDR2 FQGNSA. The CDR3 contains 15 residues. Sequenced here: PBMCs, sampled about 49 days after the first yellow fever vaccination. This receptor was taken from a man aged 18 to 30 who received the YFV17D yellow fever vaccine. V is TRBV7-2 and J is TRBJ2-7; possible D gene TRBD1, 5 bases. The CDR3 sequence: CASSLHSDRAYEQYF. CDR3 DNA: TGTGCCAGCAGCTTACACTCCGACAGAGCCTACGAGCAGTACTTC.